Below, 2 T cell receptor beta chains from the same sample are listed, as sequenced in a study of T cell repertoires in cytomegalovirus infection. Using its own MiXCR run on the reads, TCRdb lists one record per CDR3 protein. The table lists more than 350,000 distinct CDR3 sequences, under 40% of them singletons, with roughly an eighth in the top ten. Sequenced material: PBMCs. The receptor source for this set is a human donor in good health (CMV status not recorded). Some clones in this sample may be carry-over from other donors' samples.

The chain uses TRBV15 and TRBJ2-1, with D possibly TRBD2 on 5 matching bases. V gave up 2 bases and J gave up 0 bases, with 20 bases separating them. From germline, CDR1 is LNHNV and CDR2 YYDKDF (reference sequence). The CDR3 totals 19 residues. DNA of the CDR3: TGTGCCACCAGCAGATCTTACACCGGACGGGGAAGCTCCTACAATGAGCAGTTCTTC. This encodes CATSRSYTGRGSSYNEQFF.

This chain joins TRBV10-3 and TRBJ1-5; D is unclear. The germline V gene has CDR1 ENHRY and CDR2 SYGVKD. The V end was cut by 6 bases, the J end by 7 bases, with 16 bases between. The CDR3 consists of 14 residues. The CDR3, as DNA: TGTGCCATCAGCTTTGGTTTAGAACGCCAGCCCCAGCATTTT. Protein sequence: CAISFGLERQPQHF.